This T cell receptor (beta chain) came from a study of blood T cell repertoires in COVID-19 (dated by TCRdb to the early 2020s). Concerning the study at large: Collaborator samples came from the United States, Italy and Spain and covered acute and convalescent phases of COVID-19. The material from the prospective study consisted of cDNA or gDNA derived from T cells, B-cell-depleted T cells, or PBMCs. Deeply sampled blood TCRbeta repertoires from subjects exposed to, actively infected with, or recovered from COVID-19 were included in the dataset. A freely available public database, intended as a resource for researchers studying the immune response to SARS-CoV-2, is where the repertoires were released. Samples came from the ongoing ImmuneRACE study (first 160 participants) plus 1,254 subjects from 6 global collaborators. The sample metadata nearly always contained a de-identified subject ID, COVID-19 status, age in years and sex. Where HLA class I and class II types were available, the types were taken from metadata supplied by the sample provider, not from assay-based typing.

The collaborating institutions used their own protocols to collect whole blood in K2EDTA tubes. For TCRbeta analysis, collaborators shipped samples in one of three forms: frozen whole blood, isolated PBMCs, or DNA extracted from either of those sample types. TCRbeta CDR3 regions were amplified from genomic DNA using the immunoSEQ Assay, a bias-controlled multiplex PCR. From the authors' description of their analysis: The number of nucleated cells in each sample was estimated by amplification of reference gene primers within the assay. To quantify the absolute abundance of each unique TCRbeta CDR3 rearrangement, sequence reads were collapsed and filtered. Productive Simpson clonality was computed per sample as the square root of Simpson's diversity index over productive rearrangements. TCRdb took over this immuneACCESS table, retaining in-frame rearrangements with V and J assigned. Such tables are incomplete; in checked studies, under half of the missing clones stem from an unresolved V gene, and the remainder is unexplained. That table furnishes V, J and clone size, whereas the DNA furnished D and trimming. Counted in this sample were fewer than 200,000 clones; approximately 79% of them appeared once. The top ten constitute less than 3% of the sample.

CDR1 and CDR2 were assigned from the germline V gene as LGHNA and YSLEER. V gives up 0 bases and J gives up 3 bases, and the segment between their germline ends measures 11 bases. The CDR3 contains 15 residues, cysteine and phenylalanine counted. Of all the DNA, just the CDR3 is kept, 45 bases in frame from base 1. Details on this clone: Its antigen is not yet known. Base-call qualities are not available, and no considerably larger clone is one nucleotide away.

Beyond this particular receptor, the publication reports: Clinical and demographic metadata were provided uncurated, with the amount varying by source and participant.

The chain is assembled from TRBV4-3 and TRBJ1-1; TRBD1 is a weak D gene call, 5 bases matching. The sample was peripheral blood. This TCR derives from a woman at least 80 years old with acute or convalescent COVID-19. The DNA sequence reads TGCGCCAGCAGCCAAGAAGGTACAGGTTACACTGAAGCTTTCTTT. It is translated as CASSQEGTGYTEAFF.